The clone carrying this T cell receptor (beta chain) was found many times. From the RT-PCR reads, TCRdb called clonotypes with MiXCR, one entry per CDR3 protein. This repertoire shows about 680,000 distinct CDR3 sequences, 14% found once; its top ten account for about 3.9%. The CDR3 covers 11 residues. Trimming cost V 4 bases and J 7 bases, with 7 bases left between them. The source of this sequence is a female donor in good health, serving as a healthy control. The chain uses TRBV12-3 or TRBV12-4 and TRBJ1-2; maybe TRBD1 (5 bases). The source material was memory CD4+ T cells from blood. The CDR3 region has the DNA TGTGCCAGCAGTTACGGGGGTGGCTACACCTTC. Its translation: CASSYGGGYTF.